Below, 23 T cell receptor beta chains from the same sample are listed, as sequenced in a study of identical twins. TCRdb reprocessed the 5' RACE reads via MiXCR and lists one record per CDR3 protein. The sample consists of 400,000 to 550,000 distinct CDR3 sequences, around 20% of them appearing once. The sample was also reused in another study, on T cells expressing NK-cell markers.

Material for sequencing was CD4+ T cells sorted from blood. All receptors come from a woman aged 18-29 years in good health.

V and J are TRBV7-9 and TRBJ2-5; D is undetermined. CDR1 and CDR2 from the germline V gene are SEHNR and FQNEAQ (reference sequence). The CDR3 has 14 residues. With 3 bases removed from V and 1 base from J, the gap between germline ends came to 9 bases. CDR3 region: CASSFTELQETQYF. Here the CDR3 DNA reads TGTGCCAGCAGCTTCACCGAGCTCCAAGAGACCCAGTACTTC.

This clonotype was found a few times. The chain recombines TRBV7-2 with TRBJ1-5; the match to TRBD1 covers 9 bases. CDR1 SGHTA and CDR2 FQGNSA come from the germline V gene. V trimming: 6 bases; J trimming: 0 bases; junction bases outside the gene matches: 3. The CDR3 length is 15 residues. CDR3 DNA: TGTGCCAGCAGTTGGACAGGGGATAGCAATCAGCCCCAGCATTTT. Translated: CASSWTGDSNQPQHF.

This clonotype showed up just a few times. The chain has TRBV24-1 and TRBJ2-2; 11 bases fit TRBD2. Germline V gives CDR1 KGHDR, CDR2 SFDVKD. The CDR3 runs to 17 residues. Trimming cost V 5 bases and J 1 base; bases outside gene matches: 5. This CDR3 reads CATSGVTSGRNTGELFF. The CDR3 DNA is TGTGCCACCAGTGGCGTAACTAGCGGGAGGAACACCGGGGAGCTGTTTTTT.

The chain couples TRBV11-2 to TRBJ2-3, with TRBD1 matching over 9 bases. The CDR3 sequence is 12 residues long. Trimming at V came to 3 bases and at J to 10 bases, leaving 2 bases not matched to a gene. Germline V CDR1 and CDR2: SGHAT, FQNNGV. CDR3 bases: TGTGCCAGCAGCTTGGACAGGGGTCCGCAGTATTTT. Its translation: CASSLDRGPQYF. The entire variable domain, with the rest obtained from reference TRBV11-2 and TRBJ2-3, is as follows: EAGVAQSPRYKIIEKRQSVAFWCNPISGHATLYWYQQILGQGPKLLIQFQNNGVVDDSQLPKDRFSAERLKGVDSTLKIQPAKLEDSAVYLCASSLDRGPQYFGPGTRLTVL.

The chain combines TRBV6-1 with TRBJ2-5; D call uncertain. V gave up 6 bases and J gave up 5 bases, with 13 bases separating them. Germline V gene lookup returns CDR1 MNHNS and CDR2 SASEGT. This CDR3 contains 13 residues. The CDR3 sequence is CASSRSYLETQYF. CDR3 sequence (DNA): TGTGCCAGCAGCCGCTCGTATTTGGAGACCCAGTACTTC.

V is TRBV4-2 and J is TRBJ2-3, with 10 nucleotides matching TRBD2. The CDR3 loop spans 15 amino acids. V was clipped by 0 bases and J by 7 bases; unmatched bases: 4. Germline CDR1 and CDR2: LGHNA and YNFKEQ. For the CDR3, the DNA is TGTGCCAGCAGCCAAGAAAGCGGGGGGGCCTATACGCAGTATTTT. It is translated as CASSQESGGAYTQYF.

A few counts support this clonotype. For the CDR3, the DNA is TGTGCCAGCAGTTTCGACAGCTTAGCGGCACAAACCTACGAGCAGTACTTC. Protein product: CASSFDSLAAQTYEQYF. J is TRBJ2-7 and V is TRBV12-3 or TRBV12-4; the D gene is possibly TRBD2 (6 bases). Between the trimmed V and J ends, which lost 3 bases and 2 bases, there was a span of 20 bases. The CDR3 runs to 17 residues.

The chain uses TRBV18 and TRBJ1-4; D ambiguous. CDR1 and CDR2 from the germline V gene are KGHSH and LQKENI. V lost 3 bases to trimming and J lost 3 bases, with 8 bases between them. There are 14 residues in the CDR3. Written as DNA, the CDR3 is TGTGCCAGCTCACCCGGATACGCTAATGAAAAACTGTTTTTT. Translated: CASSPGYANEKLFF.

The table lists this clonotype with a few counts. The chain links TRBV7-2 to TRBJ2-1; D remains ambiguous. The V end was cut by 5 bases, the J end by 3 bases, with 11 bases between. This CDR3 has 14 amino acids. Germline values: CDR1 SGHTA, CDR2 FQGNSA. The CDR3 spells CASSPQARYNEQFF. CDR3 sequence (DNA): TGTGCCAGCAGCCCCCAGGCACGCTACAATGAGCAGTTCTTC.

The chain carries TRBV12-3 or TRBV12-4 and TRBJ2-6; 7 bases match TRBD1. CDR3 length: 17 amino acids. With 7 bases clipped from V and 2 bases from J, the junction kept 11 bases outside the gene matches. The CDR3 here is CASTVQGKSAGANVLTF. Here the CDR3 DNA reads TGTGCCAGCACCGTACAGGGGAAATCTGCTGGGGCCAACGTCCTGACTTTC.

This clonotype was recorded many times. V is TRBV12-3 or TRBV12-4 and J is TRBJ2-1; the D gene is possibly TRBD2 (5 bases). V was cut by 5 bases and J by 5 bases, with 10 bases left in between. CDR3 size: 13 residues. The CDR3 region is CASSPLAHNEQFF. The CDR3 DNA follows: TGTGCCAGCAGTCCTCTAGCCCACAATGAGCAGTTCTTC.

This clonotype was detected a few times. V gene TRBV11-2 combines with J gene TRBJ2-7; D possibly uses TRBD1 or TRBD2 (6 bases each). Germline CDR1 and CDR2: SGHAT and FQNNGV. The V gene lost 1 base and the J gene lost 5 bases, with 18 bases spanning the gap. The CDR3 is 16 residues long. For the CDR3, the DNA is TGTGCCAGCAGCTTAGGTCGAGGAGGGGGTTCCCACGAGCAGTACTTC. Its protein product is CASSLGRGGGSHEQYF. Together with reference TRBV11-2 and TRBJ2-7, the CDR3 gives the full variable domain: EAGVAQSPRYKIIEKRQSVAFWCNPISGHATLYWYQQILGQGPKLLIQFQNNGVVDDSQLPKDRFSAERLKGVDSTLKIQPAKLEDSAVYLCASSLGRGGGSHEQYFGPGTRLTVT.

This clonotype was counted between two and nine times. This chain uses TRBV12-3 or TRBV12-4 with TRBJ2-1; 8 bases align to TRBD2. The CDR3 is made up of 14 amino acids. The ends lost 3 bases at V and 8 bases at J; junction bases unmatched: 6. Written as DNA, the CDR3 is TGTGCCAGCAGTTTCGGACTAGCTAACTATGAGCAGTTCTTC. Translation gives CASSFGLANYEQFF.

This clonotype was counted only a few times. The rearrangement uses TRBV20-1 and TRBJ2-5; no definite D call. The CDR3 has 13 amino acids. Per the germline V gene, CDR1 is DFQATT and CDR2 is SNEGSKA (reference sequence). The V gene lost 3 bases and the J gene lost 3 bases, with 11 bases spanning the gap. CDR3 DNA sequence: TGCAGTGCTAGCTCCGTGGCAGAAGAGACCCAGTACTTC. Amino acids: CSASSVAEETQYF.

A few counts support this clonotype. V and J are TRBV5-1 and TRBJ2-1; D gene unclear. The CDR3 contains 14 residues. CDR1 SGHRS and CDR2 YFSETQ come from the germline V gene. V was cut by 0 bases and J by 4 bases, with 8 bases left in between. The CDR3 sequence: CASSLDQAYNEQFF. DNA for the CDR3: TGCGCCAGCAGCTTGGACCAGGCTTACAATGAGCAGTTCTTC.

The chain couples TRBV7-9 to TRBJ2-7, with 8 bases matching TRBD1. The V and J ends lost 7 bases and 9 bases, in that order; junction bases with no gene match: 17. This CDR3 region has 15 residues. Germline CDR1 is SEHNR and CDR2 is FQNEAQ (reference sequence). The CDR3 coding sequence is TGTGCCAGCATCGGCCCCGGGCAGGGGGCGCAAAGGCAGTACTTC. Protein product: CASIGPGQGAQRQYF.

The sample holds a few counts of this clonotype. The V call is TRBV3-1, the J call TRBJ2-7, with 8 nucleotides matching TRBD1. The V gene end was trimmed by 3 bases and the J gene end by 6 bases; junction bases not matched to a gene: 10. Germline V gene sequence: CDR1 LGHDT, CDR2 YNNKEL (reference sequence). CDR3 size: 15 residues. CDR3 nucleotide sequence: TGTGCCAGCAGCCAGTGGACAGGGAGAGGGGCCGAGCAGTACTTC. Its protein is CASSQWTGRGAEQYF.

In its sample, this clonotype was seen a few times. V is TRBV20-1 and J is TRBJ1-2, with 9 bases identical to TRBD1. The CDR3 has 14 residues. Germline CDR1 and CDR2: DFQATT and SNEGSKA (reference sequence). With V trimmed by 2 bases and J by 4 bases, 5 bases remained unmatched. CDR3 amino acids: CSARPQGAAYGYTF. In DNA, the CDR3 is TGCAGTGCTAGACCACAGGGGGCTGCCTATGGCTACACCTTC.

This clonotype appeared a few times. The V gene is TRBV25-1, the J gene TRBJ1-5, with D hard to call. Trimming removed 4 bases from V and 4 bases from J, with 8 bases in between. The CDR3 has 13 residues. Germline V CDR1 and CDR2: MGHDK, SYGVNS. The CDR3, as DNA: TGTGCCAGCAGTGGGCCTATAAATCAGCCCCAGCATTTT. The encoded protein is CASSGPINQPQHF.

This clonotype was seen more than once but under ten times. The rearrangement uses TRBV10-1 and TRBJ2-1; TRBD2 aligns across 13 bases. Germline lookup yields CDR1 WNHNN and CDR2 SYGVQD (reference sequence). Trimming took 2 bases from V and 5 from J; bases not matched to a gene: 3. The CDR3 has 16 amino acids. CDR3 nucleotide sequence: TGCGCCAGCAGTGAGAAGGGGACTAGCGGGGACAATGAGCAGTTCTTC. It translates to CASSEKGTSGDNEQFF.

The CDR3, as DNA: TGCAGTGCTAGTTCCTTGACTAGCGGGAGGTCTTACGTTGAGCAGTTCTTC. This codes for CSASSLTSGRSYVEQFF. The V call is TRBV20-1, the J call TRBJ2-1, with TRBD2 matching over 13 bases. Germline loops: CDR1 DFQATT, CDR2 SNEGSKA (reference sequence). The CDR3 has 17 amino acids. The V segment lost 3 bases and the J segment 9 bases; nucleotides outside the gene matches: 14.

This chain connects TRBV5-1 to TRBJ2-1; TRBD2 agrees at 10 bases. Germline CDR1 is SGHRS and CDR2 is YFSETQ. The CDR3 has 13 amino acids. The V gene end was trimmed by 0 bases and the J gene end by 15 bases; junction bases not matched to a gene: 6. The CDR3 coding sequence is TGCGCCAGCAGCTTGGGTACTAGCGGGATTGGGTTCTTC. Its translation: CASSLGTSGIGFF.

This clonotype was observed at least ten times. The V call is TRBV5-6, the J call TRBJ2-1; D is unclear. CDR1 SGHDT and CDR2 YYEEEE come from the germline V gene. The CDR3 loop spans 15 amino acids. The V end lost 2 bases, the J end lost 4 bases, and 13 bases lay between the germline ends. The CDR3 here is CASSFRTTLYNEQFF. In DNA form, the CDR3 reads TGTGCCAGCAGCTTTAGAACTACGCTATACAATGAGCAGTTCTTC. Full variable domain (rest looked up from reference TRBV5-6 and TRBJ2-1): DAGVTQSPTHLIKTRGQQVTLRCSPKSGHDTVSWYQQALGQGPQFIFQYYEEEERQRGNFPDRFSGHQFPNYSSELNVNALLLGDSALYLCASSFRTTLYNEQFFGPGTRLTVL.